Reported below is one TCR beta chain. The antigen is not known. The sample originates from a study of cytomegalovirus exposure and HLA in healthy donors. Study-wide results and limits: A later analysis reportedly found that, within productive TCRs, an Asian-associated ancestry cluster had fewer N-insertions than the mean observed across the roughly 730 donors.

The PCR employed 60 Vbeta primers together with 13 Jbeta primers. Generated by immunoSEQ multiplex PCR, the TCRdb table keeps only in-frame clones and is missing some. The sample includes roughly 170,000 clones, approximately 80% of them seen just once. Sequencing was performed on PBMCs. This receptor was taken from a young woman in good health and CMV-seronegative.

CDR3 residues: CASSLARQSDTQYF. The CDR3 DNA follows: TGTGCCAGCAGCTTAGCCAGACAGTCGGATACGCAGTATTTT. This chain joins TRBV7-9 and TRBJ2-3, with D maybe TRBD1 (5 bases). The CDR3 is 14 amino acids. V gave up 0 bases and J gave up 6 bases, with 10 bases separating them. Looked up from germline, CDR1 is SEHNR and CDR2 is FQNEAQ (reference sequence).